This section outlines one T cell receptor beta chain sequence together with its context. The CDR3 runs 18 residues. Trimming at V came to 0 bases and at J to 3 bases, leaving 11 bases not matched to a gene. CDR1 and CDR2 from the germline V gene are SGHTA and FQGNSA. Profiling relied on immunoSEQ multiplex PCR, and the TCRdb table lists in-frame clones only, not all of them. The table has 200,000 to 300,000 clones, around 88% seen once. This sample was taken from a study of blood T cell repertoires in COVID-19. The sequencing sample was made of PBMCs or T cells enriched from blood (not recorded which). This sequence originates from a woman in her 40s with acute COVID-19. The V gene is TRBV7-2, the J gene TRBJ2-1; TRBD2 matches 7 bases. For the CDR3, the DNA is TGTGCCAGCAGCTTAGCCTCGGCTAGCGGATACATCTACAATGAGCAGTTCTTC. Translated: CASSLASASGYIYNEQFF.